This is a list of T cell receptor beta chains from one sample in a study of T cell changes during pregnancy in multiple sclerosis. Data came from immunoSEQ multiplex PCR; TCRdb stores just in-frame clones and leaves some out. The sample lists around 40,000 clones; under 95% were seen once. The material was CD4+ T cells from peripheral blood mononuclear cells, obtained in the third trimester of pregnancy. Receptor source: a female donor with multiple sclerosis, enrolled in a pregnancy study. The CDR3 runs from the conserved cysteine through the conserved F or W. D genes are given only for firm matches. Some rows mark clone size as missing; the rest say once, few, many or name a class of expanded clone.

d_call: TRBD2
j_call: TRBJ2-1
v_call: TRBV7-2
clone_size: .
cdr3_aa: CASSLTGTSVYNEQFF
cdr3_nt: TGTGCCAGCAGCTTAACCGGGACTAGCGTCTACAATGAGCAGTTCTTC

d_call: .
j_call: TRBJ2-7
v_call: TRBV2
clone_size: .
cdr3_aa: CASRGPGRGSYEQYF
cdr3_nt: TGTGCCAGCAGAGGCCCAGGCAGGGGCTCCTACGAGCAGTACTTC

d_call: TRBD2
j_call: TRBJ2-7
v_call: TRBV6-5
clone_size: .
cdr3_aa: CASFPSGSYEQYF
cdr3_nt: TGTGCCAGCTTTCCTAGCGGGTCCTACGAGCAGTACTTC

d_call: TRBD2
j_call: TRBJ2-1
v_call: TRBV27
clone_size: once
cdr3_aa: CASSLSTSGRHEQFF
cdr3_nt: TGTGCCAGCAGTTTATCGACTAGCGGGAGGCATGAGCAGTTCTTC

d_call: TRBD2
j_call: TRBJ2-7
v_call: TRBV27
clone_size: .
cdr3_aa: CASSSGLVSYEQYF
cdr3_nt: TGTGCCAGCAGTTCGGGACTAGTCTCCTACGAGCAGTACTTC

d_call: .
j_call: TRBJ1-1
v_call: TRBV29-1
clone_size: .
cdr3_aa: CSDRTKNTEAFF
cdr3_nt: TGCAGCGACCGGACAAAGAACACTGAAGCTTTCTTT

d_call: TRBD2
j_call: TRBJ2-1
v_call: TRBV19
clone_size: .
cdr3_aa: CASSAGSASGSRNEQFF
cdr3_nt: TGTGCCAGTAGCGCAGGGTCGGCTAGCGGGAGTCGCAATGAGCAGTTCTTC

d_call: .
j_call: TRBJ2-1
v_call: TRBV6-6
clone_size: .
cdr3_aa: CASQTLSSYNEQFF
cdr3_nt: TGTGCCAGCCAGACACTTAGCTCCTACAATGAGCAGTTCTTC

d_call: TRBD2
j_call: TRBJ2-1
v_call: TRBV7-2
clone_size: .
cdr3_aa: CASSPPSGRVRNEQFF
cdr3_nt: TGTGCCAGCAGTCCCCCGAGCGGGAGGGTCCGCAATGAGCAGTTCTTC

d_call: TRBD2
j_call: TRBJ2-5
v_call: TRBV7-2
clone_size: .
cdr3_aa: CASSLNPSGGNQETQYF
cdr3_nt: TGTGCCAGCAGCTTAAATCCTAGCGGGGGTAACCAAGAGACCCAGTACTTC

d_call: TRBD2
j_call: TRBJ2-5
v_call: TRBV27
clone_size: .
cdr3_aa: CAPGRWWEGRRETQYF
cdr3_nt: TGTGCCCCAGGGAGATGGTGGGAGGGCCGAAGGGAGACCCAGTACTTC

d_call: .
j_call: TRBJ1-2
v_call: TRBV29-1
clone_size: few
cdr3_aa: CSVIRDTYGYTF
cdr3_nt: TGCAGCGTAATCCGGGACACCTATGGCTACACCTTC

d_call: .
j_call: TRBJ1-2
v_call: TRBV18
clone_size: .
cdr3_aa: CASSLDKINYGYTF
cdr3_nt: TGTGCCAGCTCATTGGACAAGATTAACTATGGCTACACCTTC

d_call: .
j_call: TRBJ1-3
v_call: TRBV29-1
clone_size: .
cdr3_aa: CSVSPDSSGNTIYF
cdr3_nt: TGCAGCGTTTCCCCGGACTCTTCTGGAAACACCATATATTTT

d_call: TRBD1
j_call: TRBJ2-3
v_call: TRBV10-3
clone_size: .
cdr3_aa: CAISRTGADTQYF
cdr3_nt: TGTGCCATCAGTAGGACAGGGGCAGATACGCAGTATTTT

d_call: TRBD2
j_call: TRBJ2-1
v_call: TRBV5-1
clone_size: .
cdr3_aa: CASSLTGTSRNEQFF
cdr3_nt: TGCGCCAGCAGCCTGACCGGGACTAGCCGGAATGAGCAGTTCTTC

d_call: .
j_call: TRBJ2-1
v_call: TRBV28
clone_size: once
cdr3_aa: CASRRSSYNEQFF
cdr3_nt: TGTGCCAGCAGGAGAAGCTCCTACAATGAGCAGTTCTTC

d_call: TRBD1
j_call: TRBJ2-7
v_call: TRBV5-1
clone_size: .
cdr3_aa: CASSSDRAGGSYEQYF
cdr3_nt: TGCGCCAGCAGCTCCGACAGGGCCGGTGGCTCCTACGAGCAGTACTTC

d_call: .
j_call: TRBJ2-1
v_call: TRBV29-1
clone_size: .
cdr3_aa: CSALTKSNEQFF
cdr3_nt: TGCAGCGCATTGACTAAGTCAAATGAGCAGTTCTTC

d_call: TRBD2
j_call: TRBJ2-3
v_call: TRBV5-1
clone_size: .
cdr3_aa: CASSSRQGGGTDTQYF
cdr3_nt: TGCGCCAGCAGCTCCCGGCAGGGAGGGGGCACAGATACGCAGTATTTT

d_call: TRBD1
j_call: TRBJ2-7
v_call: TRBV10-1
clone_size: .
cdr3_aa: CASSENRGYEQYF
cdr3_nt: TGCGCCAGCAGTGAGAACAGGGGCTACGAGCAGTACTTC

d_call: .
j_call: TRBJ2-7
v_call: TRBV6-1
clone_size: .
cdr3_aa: CASSPPGYEQYF
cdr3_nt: TGTGCCAGCTCTCCCCCGGGCTACGAGCAGTACTTC

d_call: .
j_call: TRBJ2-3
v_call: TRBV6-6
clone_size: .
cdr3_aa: CASSYLGGGVTDTQYF
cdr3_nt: TGTGCCAGCAGTTACTTGGGAGGGGGGGTCACAGATACGCAGTATTTT

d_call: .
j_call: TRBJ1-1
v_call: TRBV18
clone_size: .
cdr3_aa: CASSPYREQGNTEAFF
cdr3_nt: TGTGCCAGCTCACCATACCGAGAGCAGGGGAACACTGAAGCTTTCTTT

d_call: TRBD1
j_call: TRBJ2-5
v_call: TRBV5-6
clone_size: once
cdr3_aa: CASSPGSGQGAKTQYF
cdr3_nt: TGTGCCAGCAGCCCCGGGTCCGGACAGGGGGCCAAGACCCAGTACTTC

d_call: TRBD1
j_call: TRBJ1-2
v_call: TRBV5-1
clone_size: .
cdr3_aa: CASSLAGQEGYTF
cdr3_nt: TGCGCCAGCAGCCTCGCCGGACAGGAAGGCTACACCTTC

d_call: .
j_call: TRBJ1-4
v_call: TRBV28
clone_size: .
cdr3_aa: CASSTGNEKLFF
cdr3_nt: TGTGCCAGCAGTACAGGGAATGAAAAACTGTTTTTT

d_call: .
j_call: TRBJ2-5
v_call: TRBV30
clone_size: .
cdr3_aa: CAWSAPQATYF
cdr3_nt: TGTGCCTGGAGTGCCCCTCAGGCTACGTACTTC

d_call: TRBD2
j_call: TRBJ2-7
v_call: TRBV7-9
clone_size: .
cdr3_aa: CASSLIAGGPYEQYF
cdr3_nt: TGTGCCAGCAGCCTAATAGCGGGAGGGCCCTACGAGCAGTACTTC

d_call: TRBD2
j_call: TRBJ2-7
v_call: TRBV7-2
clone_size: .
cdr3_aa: CASSLTSGSTYEQYF
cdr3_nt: TGTGCCAGCAGCTTGACTAGCGGTTCCACCTACGAGCAGTACTTC

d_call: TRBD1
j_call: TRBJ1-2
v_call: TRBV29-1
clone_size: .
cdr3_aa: CSVPNRDRESSGYGYTF
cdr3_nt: TGCAGCGTTCCAAACCGGGACAGGGAATCGAGCGGGTATGGCTACACCTTC

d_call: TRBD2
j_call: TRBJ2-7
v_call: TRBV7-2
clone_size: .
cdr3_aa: CASSLGTSGSYEQYF
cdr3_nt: TGTGCCAGCAGCTTGGGGACTAGCGGGAGTTACGAGCAGTACTTC

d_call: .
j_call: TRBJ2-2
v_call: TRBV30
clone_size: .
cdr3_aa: CAWSVGGNTGELFF
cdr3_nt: TGTGCCTGGAGTGTAGGAGGGAACACCGGGGAGCTGTTTTTT

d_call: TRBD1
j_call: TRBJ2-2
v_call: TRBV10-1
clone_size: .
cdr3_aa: CASSETQGAKLFF
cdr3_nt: TGCGCCAGCAGTGAGACACAGGGGGCGAAGCTGTTTTTT

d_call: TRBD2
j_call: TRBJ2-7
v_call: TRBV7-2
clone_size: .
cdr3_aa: CASSTTSGSLYEQYF
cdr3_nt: TGTGCCAGCAGCACCACTAGCGGGAGTCTCTACGAGCAGTACTTC

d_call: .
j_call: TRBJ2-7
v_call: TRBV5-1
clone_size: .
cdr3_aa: CASSLDSTTYEQYF
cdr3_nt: TGCGCCAGCAGCTTGGATAGTACTACCTACGAGCAGTACTTC

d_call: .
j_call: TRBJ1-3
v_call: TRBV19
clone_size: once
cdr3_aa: CASSIQASSGNTIYF
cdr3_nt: TGTGCCAGTAGTATACAAGCCTCCTCTGGAAACACCATATATTTT

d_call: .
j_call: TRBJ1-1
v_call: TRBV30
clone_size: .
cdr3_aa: CAWSVQDTEAFF
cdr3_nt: TGTGCCTGGAGTGTCCAGGACACTGAAGCTTTCTTT

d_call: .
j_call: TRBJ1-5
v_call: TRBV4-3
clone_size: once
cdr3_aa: CASSPLLSNQPQHF
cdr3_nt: TGCGCCAGCAGCCCCCTCCTTAGCAATCAGCCCCAGCATTTT

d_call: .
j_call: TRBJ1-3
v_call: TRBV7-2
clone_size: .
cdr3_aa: CASSFPSGSGNTIYF
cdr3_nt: TGTGCCAGCAGCTTTCCATCGGGCTCTGGAAACACCATATATTTT

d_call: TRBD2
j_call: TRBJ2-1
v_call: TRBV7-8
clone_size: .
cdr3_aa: CASSLGTSVNEQFF
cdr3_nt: TGTGCCAGCAGCCTTGGGACTAGCGTCAATGAGCAGTTCTTC